A selection of T cell receptor beta chains follows, all from one sample in a study of CD8 T cells in ankylosing spondylitis. TCRdb fed the 5' RACE reads into MiXCR, producing one record per CDR3 protein. This table holds about 440,000 distinct CDR3 sequences, about a sixth found once. The sample was blood, either unsorted or a sorted T cell fraction (not recorded which). The receptors here all came from a male donor with ankylosing spondylitis. The CDR3 runs from the conserved cysteine through the conserved F or W. A D gene is named only where the DNA matches it firmly.

CDR3	V	J	D
CASSRGTSGDQDTQYF	TRBV18	TRBJ2-3	TRBD2
CSASPGAITDSQYF	TRBV20-1	TRBJ2-3	NA
CASSYGRTSLTGELFF	TRBV6-5	TRBJ2-2	TRBD2
CASSQGPGTEAFF	TRBV3-1	TRBJ1-1	NA
CASRKNGRANTEAFF	TRBV28	TRBJ1-1	NA
CASSPSGAAYEQYF	TRBV5-5	TRBJ2-7	TRBD2
CSACRGGNEQFF	TRBV29-1	TRBJ2-1	NA
CASSYTAGGRYNEQFF	TRBV11-2	TRBJ2-1	TRBD2
CASSGVLEGGEQYF	TRBV6-1	TRBJ2-7	NA
CASSLVLPVGGYTF	TRBV28	TRBJ1-2	NA